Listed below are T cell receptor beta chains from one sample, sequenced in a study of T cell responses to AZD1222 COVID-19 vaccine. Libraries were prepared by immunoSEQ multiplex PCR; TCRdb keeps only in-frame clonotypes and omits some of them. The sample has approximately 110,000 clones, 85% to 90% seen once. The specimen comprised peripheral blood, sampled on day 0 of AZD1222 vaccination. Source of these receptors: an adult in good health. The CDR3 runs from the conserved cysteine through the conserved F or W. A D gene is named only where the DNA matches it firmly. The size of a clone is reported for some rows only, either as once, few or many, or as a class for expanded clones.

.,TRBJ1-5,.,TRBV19,TGTGCCAGTAGTGTGGGGGCGGGATGGAATCAGCCCCAGCATTTT,CASSVGAGWNQPQHF
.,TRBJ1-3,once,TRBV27,TGTGCCAGCAGTTTCAGCTCTGGAAACACCATATATTTT,CASSFSSGNTIYF
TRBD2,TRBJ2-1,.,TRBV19,TGTGCCAGTAGTATAGGGGAGACTAGCGGAGCCAATGAGCAGTTCTTC,CASSIGETSGANEQFF
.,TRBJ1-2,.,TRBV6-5,TGTGCCAGCACCCCCGAGGTTAGTGGCTATGGCTACACCTTC,CASTPEVSGYGYTF
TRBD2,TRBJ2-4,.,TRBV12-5,TGTGCTAGTGGTTTGGTTTCTAGCGGCCGAGCCAAAAACATTCAGTACTTC,CASGLVSSGRAKNIQYF
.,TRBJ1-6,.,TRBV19,TGTGCCAGTAGTACTTTCGGGGGCGATAATTCACCCCTCCACTTT,CASSTFGGDNSPLHF
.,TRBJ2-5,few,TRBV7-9,TGTGCCAGCAGCCGACAGGCAGAGACCCAGTACTTC,CASSRQAETQYF
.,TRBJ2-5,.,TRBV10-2,TGCGCCAGCAGTGATGGACGGTACCAAGAGACCCAGTACTTC,CASSDGRYQETQYF
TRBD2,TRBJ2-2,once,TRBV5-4,TGTGCCAGCAGCGGCGTGGCGGGGGGAACCACCGGGGAGCTGTTTTTT,CASSGVAGGTTGELFF
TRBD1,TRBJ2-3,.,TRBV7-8,TGTGCCAGCAGCGCCACCGGGACAGGGGCGTATACGCAGTATTTT,CASSATGTGAYTQYF
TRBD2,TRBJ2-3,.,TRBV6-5,TGTGCCAGCAGGGACGGGCGGGGGAGCACAGATACGCAGTATTTT,CASRDGRGSTDTQYF
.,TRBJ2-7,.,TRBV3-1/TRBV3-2,TGTGCCAGCAGTCCTGACCTAGGGAGGGGGGCCTACGAGCAGTACTTC,CASSPDLGRGAYEQYF